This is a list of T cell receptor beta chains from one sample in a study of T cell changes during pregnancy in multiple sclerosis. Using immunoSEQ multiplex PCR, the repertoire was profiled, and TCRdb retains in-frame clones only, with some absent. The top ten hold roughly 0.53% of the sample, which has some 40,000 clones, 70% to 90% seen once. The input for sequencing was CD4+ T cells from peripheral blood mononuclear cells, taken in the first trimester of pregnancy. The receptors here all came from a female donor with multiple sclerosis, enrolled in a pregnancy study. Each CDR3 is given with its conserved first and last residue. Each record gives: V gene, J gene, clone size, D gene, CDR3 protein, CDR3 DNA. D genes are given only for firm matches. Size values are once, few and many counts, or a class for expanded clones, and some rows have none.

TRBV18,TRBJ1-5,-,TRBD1,CASSPGTGKAQHF,TGTGCCAGCTCACCAGGGACAGGGAAGGCCCAGCATTTT
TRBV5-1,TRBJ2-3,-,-,CASSFADTRTDTQYF,TGCGCCAGCAGCTTCGCGGACACTCGCACAGATACGCAGTATTTT
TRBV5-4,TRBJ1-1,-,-,CASSGGTRNAEAFF,TGTGCCAGCAGCGGGGGGACTAGAAACGCTGAAGCTTTCTTT
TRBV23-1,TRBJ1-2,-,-,CASRPQGTHYGYTF,TGCGCCAGCAGACCGCAGGGAACGCATTATGGCTACACCTTC
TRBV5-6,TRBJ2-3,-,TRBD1,CASSEDRSRPDTQYF,TGTGCCAGCAGCGAGGACAGGAGTAGACCAGATACGCAGTATTTT
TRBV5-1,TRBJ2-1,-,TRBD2,CASNPEASGNNEQFF,TGCGCCAGCAATCCCGAGGCTAGCGGGAACAATGAGCAGTTCTTC
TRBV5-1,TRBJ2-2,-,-,CASSSRTSPGELFF,TGCGCCAGCAGCTCCCGAACTAGTCCCGGGGAGCTGTTTTTT
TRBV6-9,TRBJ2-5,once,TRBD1,CASSYDRESETQYF,TGTGCCAGCAGTTATGACAGGGAGTCAGAGACCCAGTACTTC
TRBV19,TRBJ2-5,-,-,CASSFGPGSQETQYF,TGTGCCAGTAGTTTTGGTCCGGGAAGCCAAGAGACCCAGTACTTC
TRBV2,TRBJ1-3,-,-,CASTKDSRNTIYF,TGTGCCAGCACTAAAGACAGCAGAAACACCATATATTTT
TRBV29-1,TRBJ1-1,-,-,CSVSPSGGGTEAFF,TGCAGCGTCTCCCCCTCGGGGGGGGGCACTGAAGCTTTCTTT
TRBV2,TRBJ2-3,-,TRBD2,CASSGGTSGDTQYF,TGTGCCAGCAGTGGAGGGACTAGCGGGGATACGCAGTATTTT
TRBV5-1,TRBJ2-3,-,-,CASSLGPGVATDTQYF,TGCGCCAGCAGCTTGGGGCCAGGGGTGGCCACAGATACGCAGTATTTT
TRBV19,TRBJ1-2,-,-,CASSFARVDGYTF,TGTGCCAGTAGTTTTGCCAGGGTAGATGGCTACACCTTC
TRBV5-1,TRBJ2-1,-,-,CASSLGGEYNEQFF,TGCGCCAGCAGCTTGGGGGGGGAGTACAATGAGCAGTTCTTC
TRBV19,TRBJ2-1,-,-,CASSPRADRATYNEQFF,TGTGCCAGTAGTCCACGAGCGGACAGAGCGACATACAATGAGCAGTTCTTC
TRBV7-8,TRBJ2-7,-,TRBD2,CASSWTSGLFYEQYF,TGTGCCAGCAGCTGGACTAGCGGGCTTTTCTACGAGCAGTACTTC
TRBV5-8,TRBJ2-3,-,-,CASSLRRSSTDTQYF,TGTGCCAGCAGCTTGAGACGGAGTAGCACAGATACGCAGTATTTT
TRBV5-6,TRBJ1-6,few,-,CASSLLAGSFSPLHF,TGTGCCAGCAGCTTGCTTGCAGGGTCGTTTTCACCCCTCCACTTT
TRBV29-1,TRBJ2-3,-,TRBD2,CSAPGGVDTDTQYF,TGCAGCGCCCCCGGGGGGGTCGACACAGATACGCAGTATTTT
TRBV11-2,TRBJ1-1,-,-,CASSLDNWQGIEAEAFF,TGTGCCAGCAGCTTAGATAACTGGCAGGGTATAGAGGCTGAAGCTTTCTTT
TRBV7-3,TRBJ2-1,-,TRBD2,CASTTTSGRLDEQFF,TGTGCCAGCACCACGACTAGCGGGAGATTAGATGAGCAGTTCTTC
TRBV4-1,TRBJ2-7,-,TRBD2,CASSFASGSIDEQYF,TGCGCCAGCAGCTTCGCTAGCGGGAGCATTGACGAGCAGTACTTC
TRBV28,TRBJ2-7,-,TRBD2,CASSSPGLAVSSYEQYF,TGTGCCAGCAGTTCTCCCGGACTAGCGGTAAGCTCCTACGAGCAGTACTTC